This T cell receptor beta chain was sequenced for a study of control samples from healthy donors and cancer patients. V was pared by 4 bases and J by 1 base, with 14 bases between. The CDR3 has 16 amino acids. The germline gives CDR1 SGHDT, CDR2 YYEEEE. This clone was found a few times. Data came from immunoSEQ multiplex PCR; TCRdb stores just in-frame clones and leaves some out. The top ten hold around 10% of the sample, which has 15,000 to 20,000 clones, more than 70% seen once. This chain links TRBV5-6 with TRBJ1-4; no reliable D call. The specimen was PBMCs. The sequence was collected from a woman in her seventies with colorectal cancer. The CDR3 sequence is CASSPQVRETNEKLFF. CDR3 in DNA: TGTGCCAGCAGCCCACAAGTGAGGGAAACTAATGAAAAACTGTTTTTT. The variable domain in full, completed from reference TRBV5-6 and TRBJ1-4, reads DAGVTQSPTHLIKTRGQQVTLRCSPKSGHDTVSWYQQALGQGPQFIFQYYEEEERQRGNFPDRFSGHQFPNYSSELNVNALLLGDSALYLCASSPQVRETNEKLFFGSGTQLSVL.